Reported below is one T cell receptor (beta chain). Its cognate antigen has yet to be identified. Per-base qualities were not stored, and no clone one base away is much larger. The library came from the immunoSEQ multiplex PCR assay. DNA from the CD4+ T cells that had been cultured and isolated underwent TCR beta CDR3 sequencing. The paper's data handling went like this. The analysis removed non-productive TCR sequences, trimmed reads to the CDR3 region, and retained only CDR3s that were 7 or more amino acids long. The MANAFEST web app was used to identify antigen-specific clonotypes by comparing expansion in peptide wells with expansion in reference cultures. Positive clones required FDR<0.05 expansion versus reference and all other wells, odds ratio above 5, and frequency above 0.1% in two replicate wells. A clonotype was defined as cross-reactive if the clonotype was significantly expanded both in SARS-CoV-2 spike wells and in at least one common cold coronavirus spike condition. CDR3 similarity was assessed by Levenshtein distance using the stringdist R package, and unrooted trees were constructed with ape in R 3.6.1. TCRdb holds this immuneACCESS table with in-frame rearrangements only. Some clones are missing; in checked studies, unresolved V genes explain under half, and the rest has no known cause. That table gives V, J and clone size, and the DNA gave D and trimming. For this sample there are roughly 30,000 clones; around four fifths appear just once. Clones ranked in the top ten supply 27% of the sample.

In the ViraFEST assay, PBMC were stimulated with viral peptide pools, and antigen-specific CD4+ T cell clonotypes were then identified by expansion using TCR sequencing. After 10 to 11 days of culture, CD4+ T cells were isolated with the EasySep CD4+ T cell isolation kit. Negative nucleocapsid antibody results before and after vaccination confirmed that the healthy vaccine recipients had no prior SARS-CoV-2 infection. Two million PBMC per well were cultured in IMDM with 5% human AB serum, roughly 10 IU/ml IL-2 and gentamicin, plus 10 ug/ml peptides. Half of the culture medium was replaced with fresh IL-2-containing medium on days 3 and 7. Unless noted otherwise, every peptide stimulation condition was grown in triplicate wells. Using Ficoll-Paque Plus gradient centrifugation, PBMC were separated from whole blood and then either used fresh or cryopreserved at -140C. Overlapping peptide pools spanned the spike proteins of SARS-CoV-2 and the common cold coronaviruses HCoV-NL63, HCoV-OC43 and HCoV-229E. Genomic DNA was extracted from cultured CD4+ T cells with the QIAamp micro DNA kit.

These data are taken from a study of vaccination effects on CD4 cells after COVID-19 (dated by TCRdb to 2022 to 2024). A note on the overall study: Each participant received two doses of an mRNA SARS-CoV-2 vaccine, either BNT162b2 or mRNA-1273. SARS-CoV-2 spike-specific CD4+ TCR repertoires from before and after mRNA vaccination were compared in COVID-19 convalescent patients and in infection-naive vaccine recipients. Altogether, 10 COVID-19 convalescent patients and a few SARS-CoV-2-naive healthy vaccine recipients made up the full study. Cultures from other donors in the study were sequenced with the Oncomine TCR Beta short-read assay on an Illumina iSeq 100.

Counted from cysteine to phenylalanine, this CDR3 has 13 amino acids. The kept DNA is CDR3 alone, 39 bases in frame from the first base. CDR1 and CDR2 are drawn from the germline V gene: SGHVS, FQNEAQ. Relative to germline, V is 3 bases shorter and J is 2 bases shorter, with 7 bases between their ends. Results the study describes overall, beyond this receptor: In healthy vaccine recipients, vaccine-induced clones were almost all SARS-CoV-2 mono-reactive, with only 1 of 255 cross-reactive with common cold coronaviruses. Only a small number of convalescent patients were included, and no early post-infection timepoints were available, which limited the study. At late post-vaccination timepoints, both infection-induced and vaccine-induced clones showed marked clonal contraction, consistent with waning T cell responses.

This sequence uses TRBV7-8 and TRBJ2-5, with TRBD1 tentatively as D gene (6 bases match). The specimen was CD4+ T cells from PBMCs cultured with HCoV-OC43 spike peptides, collected before COVID-19 vaccination. In light of the paper, this sample's cell subset or site label describes: HCoV-OC43 spike overlapping peptide pool stimulation. The sequence was obtained from a human donor who received a COVID-19 vaccine. The nucleotide sequence reads as follows: TGTGCCAGCAGCTTTACAGGGCAAGAGACCCAGTACTTC. Its amino acids are CASSFTGQETQYF. Full variable domain (CDR3 extended with the reference TRBV7-8 and TRBJ2-5 proteins): GAGVSQSPRYKVAKRGQDVALRCDPISGHVSLFWYQQALGQGPEFLTYFQNEAQLDKSGLPSDRFFAERPEGSVSTLKIQRTQQEDSAVYLCASSFTGQETQYFGPGTRLLVL.